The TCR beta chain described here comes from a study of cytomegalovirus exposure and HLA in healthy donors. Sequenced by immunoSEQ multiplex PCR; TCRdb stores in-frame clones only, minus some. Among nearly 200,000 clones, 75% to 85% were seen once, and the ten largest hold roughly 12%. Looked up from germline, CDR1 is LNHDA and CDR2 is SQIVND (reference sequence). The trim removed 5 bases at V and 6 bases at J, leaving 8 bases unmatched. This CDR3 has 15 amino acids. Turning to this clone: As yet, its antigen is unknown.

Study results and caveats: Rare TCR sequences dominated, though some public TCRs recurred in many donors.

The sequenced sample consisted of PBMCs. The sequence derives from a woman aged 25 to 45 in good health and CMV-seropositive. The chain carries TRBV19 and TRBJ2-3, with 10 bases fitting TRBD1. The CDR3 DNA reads TGTGCCAGTAGTTCAACCGGGACAGGGGACGATACGCAGTATTTT. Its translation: CASSSTGTGDDTQYF.